Described below is a single T cell receptor (beta chain) sequence and its context. Its target is unknown. This CDR3 spans 13 amino acids. V shed 5 bases and J shed 8 bases, with 15 bases lying between them. CDR1 is MDHEN, CDR2 SYDVKM, per germline. This sample stems from a study of cytomegalovirus exposure and HLA in healthy donors. Assay used: immunoSEQ multiplex PCR; TCRdb lists only in-frame clones, some missing. The repertoire holds around 170,000 clones, with about 85% as singletons. Whole-study findings and limits: The tendency of first-cohort TCR clusters to co-occur in the 90 to 150 validation repertoires was the finding of a later analysis.

V usage is TRBV28 and J usage is TRBJ1-2; no firm D call. The receptor comes from a man between 18 and 35 years old in good health and CMV-seropositive. The sample comprised PBMCs. In nucleotides, the CDR3 is TGTGCCAGCAGTCAACTTTCATTGAGCGGCTACACCTTC. Translation: CASSQLSLSGYTF.